This TCR beta chain was captured in a study of blood T cells in healthy people across ages. Study-wide results and limits: A strong correlation was seen between TCR beta diversity and naive T cell percentage. TCR beta diversity, measured per million T cells, fell in a roughly linear way with age.

The second PCR ran roughly 7 to 11 cycles with a sample-barcoded 5' primer and J-beta primers. With 12 random nucleotides, a template-switch adaptor tagged each individual cDNA molecule. No fewer than 3 million CDR3-containing paired-end reads came from each sample. TCRdb re-called the 5' RACE reads with MiXCR, one entry per CDR3 protein. The sample has around 970,000 distinct CDR3 sequences, around 54% seen once. For this clonotype: The antigen remains undetermined.

Trimming cost V 1 base and J 7 bases, with 10 bases left between them. The CDR3 totals 13 residues. The germline gives CDR1 SGHDN, CDR2 FVKESK. The chain employs TRBV14 and TRBJ1-2; D not resolved. The TCR sequence derives from an older woman in good health. The material sequenced was blood. CDR3 protein: CASSQAPYSGYTF. Written as DNA, the CDR3 is TGTGCCAGCAGCCAAGCCCCATATTCTGGCTACACCTTC. Full variable domain (missing parts from reference TRBV14 and TRBJ1-2): EAGVTQFPSHSVIEKGQTVTLRCDPISGHDNLYWYRRVMGKEIKFLLHFVKESKQDESGMPNNRFLAERTGGTYSTLKVQPAELEDSGVYFCASSQAPYSGYTFGSGTRLTVV.